The 10 T cell receptor beta chains below come from one sample, sequenced in a study of T cell responses to AZD1222 COVID-19 vaccine. The data were produced by immunoSEQ multiplex PCR, yet TCRdb's version contains in-frame clones alone and is incomplete. The table has roughly 180,000 clones, about 90% seen once. Source: peripheral blood, taken on day 0 of AZD1222 vaccination. Source of these receptors: an adult in good health.

This chain uses TRBV19 with TRBJ1-1; D is uncertain. V lost 5 bases, J lost 4 bases, and 14 bases lay in between. CDR1 is LNHDA and CDR2 is SQIVND in the germline V gene (reference sequence). CDR3 length: 14 residues. The CDR3 bases are TGTGCCAGTAGTGCGACCGTACGGGGCACTGAAGCTTTCTTT. This codes for CASSATVRGTEAFF.

The V and J genes are TRBV18 and TRBJ2-6, with a tentative D call TRBD1 (5 bases). Per the germline V gene, CDR1 is KGHSH and CDR2 is LQKENI. V was pared by 9 bases and J by 4 bases, with 13 bases between. The CDR3 has 14 amino acids. CDR3 protein: CARDVGAGANVLTF. CDR3 coding DNA: TGTGCCAGGGACGTAGGGGCAGGGGCCAACGTCCTGACTTTC.

This chain links TRBV28 with TRBJ2-3, with D perhaps matching TRBD1 (5 bases). Germline loops: CDR1 MDHEN, CDR2 SYDVKM. The CDR3 is 16 residues long. Trimming removed 5 bases from V and 0 bases from J, with 15 bases in between. CDR3: CASSPIGASSTDTQYF. CDR3 sequence (DNA): TGTGCCAGCAGTCCCATTGGGGCGTCTAGCACAGATACGCAGTATTTT. The entire variable domain, with the rest obtained from reference TRBV28 and TRBJ2-3, is as follows: DVKVTQSSRYLVKRTGEKVFLECVQDMDHENMFWYRQDPGLGLRLIYFSYDVKMKEKGDIPEGYSVSREKKERFSLILESASTNQTSMYLCASSPIGASSTDTQYFGPGTRLTVL.

Only one count was recorded for this clone. J is TRBJ1-1 and V is TRBV7-2; no reliable D call. Per germline, CDR1 SGHTA and CDR2 FQGNSA. This CDR3 has 13 amino acids. Trimming stripped 2 bases from V and 0 bases from J, with 4 bases between. DNA of the CDR3: TGTGCCAGCAGCTTATCGTTGAACACTGAAGCTTTCTTT. This gives the protein CASSLSLNTEAFF.

The rearrangement links TRBV29-1 to TRBJ1-1; TRBD1 matches 9 bases. Per the germline V gene, CDR1 is SQVTM and CDR2 is ANQGSEA. V trimming: 3 bases; J trimming: 2 bases; junction bases outside the gene matches: 4. The CDR3 totals 14 residues. CDR3 region: CSVDLTGGNTEAFF. DNA of the CDR3: TGCAGCGTTGATCTTACAGGGGGCAACACTGAAGCTTTCTTT.

J is TRBJ2-1 and V is TRBV7-2; D not resolved. The CDR3 runs 11 residues. V was shortened by 2 bases and J by 10 bases, with 6 bases between the two germline ends. Germline CDR1 and CDR2: SGHTA and FQGNSA. CDR3 amino acids: CASSLSLEQFF. In DNA form, the CDR3 reads TGTGCCAGCAGCTTAAGTTTGGAGCAGTTCTTC.

The rearrangement uses TRBV28 and TRBJ2-7; perhaps TRBD1 as D (5 bases). The germline CDR1 and CDR2 sequences are MDHEN and SYDVKM. The V and J ends lost 1 base and 2 bases respectively, with 12 bases between them. This CDR3 comprises 15 residues. CDR3 sequence (DNA): TGTGCCAGCAGTTTATCAGGGTCCCATCCCTACGAGCAGTACTTC. It encodes CASSLSGSHPYEQYF.

This sequence joins TRBV6-1 and TRBJ2-1, with 7 bases fitting TRBD2. The germline V gene encodes CDR1 MNHNS and CDR2 SASEGT. With V trimmed by 3 bases and J by 4 bases, 12 bases remained unmatched. The CDR3 sequence is 17 residues long. The CDR3: CASSDRFRGVLYNEQFF. Here the CDR3 DNA reads TGTGCCAGCAGTGACCGTTTCCGGGGGGTGTTGTACAATGAGCAGTTCTTC.

The chain is built from TRBV27 and TRBJ2-1; D is undetermined. The length of the CDR3 is 10 residues. Germline V gives CDR1 MNHEY, CDR2 SMNVEV (reference sequence). Trimming removed 8 bases from V and 9 bases from J, with 8 bases in between. Written as DNA, the CDR3 is TGTGCCAGCGAATCGGGTGAGCAGTTCTTC. Translating it yields CASESGEQFF.

The rearrangement links TRBV28 to TRBJ1-5, with 9 bases fitting TRBD1. This CDR3 comprises 13 residues. CDR1 is MDHEN, CDR2 SYDVKM, per germline. Trimming at V came to 5 bases and at J to 7 bases, leaving 3 bases not matched to a gene. CDR3 DNA: TGTGCCAGCAGTACAGGGGGCGCGCAGCCCCAGCATTTT. It is translated as CASSTGGAQPQHF.